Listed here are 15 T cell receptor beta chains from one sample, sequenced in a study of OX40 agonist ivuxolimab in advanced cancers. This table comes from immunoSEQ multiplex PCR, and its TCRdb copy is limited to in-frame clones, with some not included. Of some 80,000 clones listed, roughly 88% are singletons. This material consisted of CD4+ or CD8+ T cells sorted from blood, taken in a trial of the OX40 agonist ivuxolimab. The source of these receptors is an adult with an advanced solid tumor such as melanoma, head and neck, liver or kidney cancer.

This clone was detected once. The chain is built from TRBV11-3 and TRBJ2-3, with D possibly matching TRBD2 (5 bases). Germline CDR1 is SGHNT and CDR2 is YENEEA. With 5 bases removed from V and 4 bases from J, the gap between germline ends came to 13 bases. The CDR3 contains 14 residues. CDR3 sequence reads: CASSRSEAPDTQYF. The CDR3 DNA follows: TGTGCCAGCAGCCGCTCGGAGGCCCCAGATACGCAGTATTTT.

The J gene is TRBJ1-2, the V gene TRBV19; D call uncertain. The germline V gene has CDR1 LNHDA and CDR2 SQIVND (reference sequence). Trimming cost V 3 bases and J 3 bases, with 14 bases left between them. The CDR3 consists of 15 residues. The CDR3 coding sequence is TGTGCCAGTAGTATCATCTTCACGCCAGACTATGGCTACACCTTC. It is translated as CASSIIFTPDYGYTF.

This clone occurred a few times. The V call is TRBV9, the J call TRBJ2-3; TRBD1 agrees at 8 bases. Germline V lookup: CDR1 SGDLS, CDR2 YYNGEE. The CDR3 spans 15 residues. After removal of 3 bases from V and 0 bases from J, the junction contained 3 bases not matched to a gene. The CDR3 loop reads CASSGTGKSTDTQYF. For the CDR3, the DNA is TGTGCCAGCAGCGGGACAGGGAAGAGCACAGATACGCAGTATTTT. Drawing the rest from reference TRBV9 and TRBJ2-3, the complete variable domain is DSGVTQTPKHLITATGQRVTLRCSPRSGDLSVYWYQQSLDQGLQFLIQYYNGEERAKGNILERFSAQQFPDLHSELNLSSLELGDSALYFCASSGTGKSTDTQYFGPGTRLTVL.

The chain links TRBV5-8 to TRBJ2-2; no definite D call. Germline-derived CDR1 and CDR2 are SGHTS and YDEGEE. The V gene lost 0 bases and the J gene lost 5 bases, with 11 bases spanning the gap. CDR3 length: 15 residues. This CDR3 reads CASSLGNMGTGELFF. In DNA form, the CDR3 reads TGTGCCAGCAGCTTGGGGAATATGGGAACCGGGGAGCTGTTTTTT. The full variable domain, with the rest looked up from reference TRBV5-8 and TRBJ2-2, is EAGVTQSPTHLIKTRGQQATLRCSPISGHTSVYWYQQALGLGLQFLLWYDEGEERNRGNFPPRFSGRQFPNYSSELNVNALELEDSALYLCASSLGNMGTGELFFGEGSRLTVL.

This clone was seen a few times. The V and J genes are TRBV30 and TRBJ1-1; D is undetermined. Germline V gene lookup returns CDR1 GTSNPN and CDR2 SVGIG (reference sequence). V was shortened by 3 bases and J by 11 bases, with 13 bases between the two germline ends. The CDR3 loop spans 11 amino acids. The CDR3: CAWRSLEEAFF. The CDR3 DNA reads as TGTGCCTGGAGAAGCCTGGAGGAGGCTTTCTTT.

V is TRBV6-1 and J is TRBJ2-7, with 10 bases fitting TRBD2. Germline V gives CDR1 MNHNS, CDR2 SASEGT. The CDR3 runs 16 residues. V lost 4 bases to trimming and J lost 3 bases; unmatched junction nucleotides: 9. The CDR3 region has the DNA TGTGCCAGCAGTGCCCGAACTAGCGGGACGATCTACGAGCAGTACTTC. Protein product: CASSARTSGTIYEQYF.

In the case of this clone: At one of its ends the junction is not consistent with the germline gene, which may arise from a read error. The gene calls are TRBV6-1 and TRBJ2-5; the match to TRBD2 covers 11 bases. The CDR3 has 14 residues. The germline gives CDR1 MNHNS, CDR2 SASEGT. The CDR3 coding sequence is TGTGCCAGCAGACTAGCGGGAGTCCAAGCGACCCAGTACTTC. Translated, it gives CASRLAGVQATQYF.

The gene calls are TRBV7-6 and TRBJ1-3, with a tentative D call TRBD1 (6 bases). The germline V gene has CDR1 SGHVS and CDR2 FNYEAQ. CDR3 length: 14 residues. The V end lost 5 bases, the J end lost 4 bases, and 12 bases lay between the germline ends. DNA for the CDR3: TGTGCCAGCAGCGGGGGGGGCCGCGGAAACACCATATATTTT. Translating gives CASSGGGRGNTIYF.

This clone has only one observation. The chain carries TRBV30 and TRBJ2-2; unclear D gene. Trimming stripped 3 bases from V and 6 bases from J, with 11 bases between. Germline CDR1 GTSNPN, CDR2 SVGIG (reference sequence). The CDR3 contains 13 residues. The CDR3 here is CAWRAFNPGELFF. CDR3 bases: TGTGCCTGGAGAGCTTTCAATCCCGGGGAGCTGTTTTTT.

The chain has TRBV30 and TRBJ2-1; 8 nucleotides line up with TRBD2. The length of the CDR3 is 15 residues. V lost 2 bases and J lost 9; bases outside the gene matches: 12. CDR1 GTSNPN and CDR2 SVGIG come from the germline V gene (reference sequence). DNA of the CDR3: TGTGCCTGGAGTTCTGCGGGACTAGTAATCACTGAGCAGTTCTTC. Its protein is CAWSSAGLVITEQFF.

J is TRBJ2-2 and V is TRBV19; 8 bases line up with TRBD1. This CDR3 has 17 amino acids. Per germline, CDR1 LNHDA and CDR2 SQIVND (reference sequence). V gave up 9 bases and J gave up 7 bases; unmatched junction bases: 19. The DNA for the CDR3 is TGTGCCAGCACCTACCAGGGGGCGGGGAGTTATGACGGGGAGCTGTTTTTT. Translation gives CASTYQGAGSYDGELFF.

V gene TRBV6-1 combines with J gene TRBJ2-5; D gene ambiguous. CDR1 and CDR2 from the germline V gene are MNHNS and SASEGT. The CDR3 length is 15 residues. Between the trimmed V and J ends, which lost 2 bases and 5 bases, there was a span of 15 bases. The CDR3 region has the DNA TGTGCCAGCAGTGAATGGGGATCCTTAAGGGAGACCCAGTACTTC. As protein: CASSEWGSLRETQYF.

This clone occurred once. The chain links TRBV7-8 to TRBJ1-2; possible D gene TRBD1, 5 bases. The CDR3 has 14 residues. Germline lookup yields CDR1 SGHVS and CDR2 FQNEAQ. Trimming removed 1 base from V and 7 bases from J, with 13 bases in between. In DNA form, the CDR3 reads TGTGCCAGCAGCTTAGACCTAAGGGGAGGTGGCTACACCTTC. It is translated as CASSLDLRGGGYTF.

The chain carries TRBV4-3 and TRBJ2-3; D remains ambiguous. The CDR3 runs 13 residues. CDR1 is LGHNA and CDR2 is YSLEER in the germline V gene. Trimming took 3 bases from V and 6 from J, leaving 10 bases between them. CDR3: CASSQSVGDTQYF. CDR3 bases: TGCGCCAGCAGCCAGTCCGTAGGTGATACGCAGTATTTT.

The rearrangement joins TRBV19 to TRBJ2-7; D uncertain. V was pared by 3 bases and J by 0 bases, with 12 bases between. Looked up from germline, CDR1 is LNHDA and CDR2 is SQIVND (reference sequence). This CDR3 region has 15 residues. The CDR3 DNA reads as TGTGCCAGTAGTATGGGGTTCCAGGACTCCTACGAGCAGTACTTC. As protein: CASSMGFQDSYEQYF.